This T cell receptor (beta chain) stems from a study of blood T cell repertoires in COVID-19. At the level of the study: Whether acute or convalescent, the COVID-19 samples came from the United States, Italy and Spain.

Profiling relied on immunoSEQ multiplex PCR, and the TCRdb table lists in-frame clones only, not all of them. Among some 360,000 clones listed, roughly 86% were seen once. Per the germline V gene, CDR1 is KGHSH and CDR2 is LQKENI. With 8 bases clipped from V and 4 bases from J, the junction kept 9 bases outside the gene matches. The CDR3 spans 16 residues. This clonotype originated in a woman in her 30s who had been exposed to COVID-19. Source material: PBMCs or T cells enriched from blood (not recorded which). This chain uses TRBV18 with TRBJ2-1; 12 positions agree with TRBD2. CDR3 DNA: TGTGCCAGCCTTCGACTAGCGGGAGAAAGGTACAATGAGCAGTTCTTC. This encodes CASLRLAGERYNEQFF.